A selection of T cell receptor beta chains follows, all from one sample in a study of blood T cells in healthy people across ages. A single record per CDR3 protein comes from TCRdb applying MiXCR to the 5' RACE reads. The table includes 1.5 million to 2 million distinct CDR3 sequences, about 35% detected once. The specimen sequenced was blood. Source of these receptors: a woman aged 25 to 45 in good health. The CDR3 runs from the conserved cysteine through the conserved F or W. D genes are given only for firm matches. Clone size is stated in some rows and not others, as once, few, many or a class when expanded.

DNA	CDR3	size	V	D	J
TGTGCCACCAGTGAAGACACCCTTGGCAATCAGCCCCAGCATTTT	CATSEDTLGNQPQHF	-	TRBV24-1	-	TRBJ1-5
TGCAGCGTTTGGATGGCCAGGGGAAGCAATCAGCCCCAGCATTTT	CSVWMARGSNQPQHF	few	TRBV29-1	-	TRBJ1-5
TGTGCCAGCTCCCGGGGGCGGCTCACAGATACGCAGTATTTT	CASSRGRLTDTQYF	few	TRBV7-3	-	TRBJ2-3
TGTGCCATCAGCTGGGGGTATGGCTACACCTTC	CAISWGYGYTF	-	TRBV10-3	-	TRBJ1-2
TGCGCCAGCAGCTTGGACGCCGCGGGGGCTTTTGCCGAGCAGTACTTC	CASSLDAAGAFAEQYF	-	TRBV5-1	-	TRBJ2-7
TGCAGTGCTACTAGGGATGAGCAGTTCTTC	CSATRDEQFF	-	TRBV20-1	-	TRBJ2-1
TGCAGTGCCGCTCCCCATTGGGGGACTGAAGCTTTCTTT	CSAAPHWGTEAFF	-	TRBV20-1	-	TRBJ1-1
TGCAGCGTTGAACGCCTAGCGATAGATACGCAGTATTTT	CSVERLAIDTQYF	many	TRBV29-1	-	TRBJ2-3
TGTGCCATCAGAGGGGGGACAGGAGATAACTATGGCTACACCTTC	CAIRGGTGDNYGYTF	-	TRBV10-3	TRBD1	TRBJ1-2
TGTGCCAGCAGCCGCGTCGAGGGGGTGAACACTGAAGCTTTCTTT	CASSRVEGVNTEAFF	few	TRBV7-9	-	TRBJ1-1
TGTGCCAGCAGCTTTAGCGGTTCAGTCTACGAGCAGTACTTC	CASSFSGSVYEQYF	-	TRBV7-9	-	TRBJ2-7
TGTGCCAGCAAGGGGACTAGCGGAAACACAGATACGCAGTATTTT	CASKGTSGNTDTQYF	-	TRBV9	TRBD2	TRBJ2-3
TGCGCCAGCAGAAGATGGGACAAAGAAGAGACCCAGTACTTC	CASRRWDKEETQYF	many	TRBV10-2	-	TRBJ2-5
TGTGCCAGCAGCCATGATGGGACTAGCGGGAGTTTAAGGTACGAGCAGTACTTC	CASSHDGTSGSLRYEQYF	-	TRBV3-1	TRBD2	TRBJ2-7
TGTGCCGTCAGTTGGAGCGGGAGTTCCACAGATACGCAGTATTTT	CAVSWSGSSTDTQYF	-	TRBV10-3	TRBD2	TRBJ2-3
TGTGCCACCAGCATCGGAACAGAGAGCACAGATACGCAGTATTTT	CATSIGTESTDTQYF	-	TRBV15	-	TRBJ2-3
TGTGCCAGCAGTGATCCGTACTACGAGCAGTACTTC	CASSDPYYEQYF	many	TRBV25-1	-	TRBJ2-7
TGTGCCAGCAGTTCACTAGCGGGAGTCGATCAGTACTTC	CASSSLAGVDQYF	few	TRBV6-2/TRBV6-3	TRBD2	TRBJ2-7
TGTGCCAGCAGCGCCCGGGAGGGCTTTAACTATGGCTACACCTTC	CASSAREGFNYGYTF	-	TRBV9	-	TRBJ1-2
TGCAGTGCTAGCCATGGAGAGACCCAGTACTTC	CSASHGETQYF	many	TRBV20-1	-	TRBJ2-5
TGTGCCAGCAGGGGAACAGGGGCTAACTACTACGAGCAGTACTTC	CASRGTGANYYEQYF	-	TRBV6-6	TRBD1	TRBJ2-7
TGTGCCAGCAGCTTAGGCGATGGGGGGCAGCTCTATGGCTACACCTTC	CASSLGDGGQLYGYTF	-	TRBV5-4	-	TRBJ1-2
TGTGCCGGCCAACGGGACGTGGGCTACGAGCAGTACTTC	CAGQRDVGYEQYF	few	TRBV10-3	-	TRBJ2-7
TGTGCCAGCAGCGACCTGACAGGGGGCTCCAATGAGCAGTTCTTC	CASSDLTGGSNEQFF	few	TRBV9	TRBD1	TRBJ2-1
TGTGCCAGCAGCTTAAGGGGGAACCCCTCTTACGAGCAGTACTTC	CASSLRGNPSYEQYF	many	TRBV5-4	-	TRBJ2-7
TGTGCCAGCAGCGTAGGTACCGAGACAGACTTCCACGAGCAGTACTTC	CASSVGTETDFHEQYF	-	TRBV9	-	TRBJ2-7
TGCAGCGTTGAGGGACTAGCGGGGACCGGGGAGCTGTTTTTT	CSVEGLAGTGELFF	-	TRBV29-1	TRBD2	TRBJ2-2
TGTGCCAGCAGCTTAACACGGGACAGATTGGATACGCAGTATTTT	CASSLTRDRLDTQYF	-	TRBV7-2	TRBD1	TRBJ2-3
TGTGCCAGCAGCCTAGCGGGAGTGGGGAGCACAGATACGCAGTATTTT	CASSLAGVGSTDTQYF	once	TRBV6-4	TRBD2	TRBJ2-3
TGTGCCAGCAGCCAAGGGACTAGGAGTACCCAGTACTTC	CASSQGTRSTQYF	-	TRBV3-1	TRBD2	TRBJ2-5
TGTGCCAGCAGCCCGGACTCCCCGTACCACGAGCAGTACTTC	CASSPDSPYHEQYF	few	TRBV3-1	-	TRBJ2-7
TGTGGAATCGGGACTGCTTACGAGCAGTACTTC	CGIGTAYEQYF	many	TRBV28	-	TRBJ2-7
TGTGCCAGCGGGCGGTGGCCGGGGGGCGGATCTAGCACAGATACGCAGTATTTT	CASGRWPGGGSSTDTQYF	-	TRBV3-1	-	TRBJ2-3
TGCAGTGCTAGGAGGCGGGAACTTAGCTCCTATAATTCACCCCTCCACTTT	CSARRRELSSYNSPLHF	-	TRBV20-1	-	TRBJ1-6
TGTGCCAGCAGCTTAGGCACCGGGCCCCAGCATTTT	CASSLGTGPQHF	-	TRBV7-9	-	TRBJ1-5
TGCAGCGTTGTTGATTACACAGATACGCAGTATTTT	CSVVDYTDTQYF	-	TRBV29-1	-	TRBJ2-3
TGTGCCAGCAGCCCGGATAGGAGAGGCTACAATGAGCAGTTCTTC	CASSPDRRGYNEQFF	few	TRBV7-8	-	TRBJ2-1
TGTGTCAGCAGTTTATCGTTAACCGGGACGATGGGGGAGACCCAGTACTTC	CVSSLSLTGTMGETQYF	few	TRBV28	-	TRBJ2-5
TGTGCCAGCCAGCCCCCTGGGGGTGAGCAGTTCTTC	CASQPPGGEQFF	-	TRBV6-2/TRBV6-3	-	TRBJ2-1
TGTGCCAGCACCTCTCGAACGGGTACCCGGCGGCTTGAGCAGTTCTTC	CASTSRTGTRRLEQFF	-	TRBV6-2/TRBV6-3	-	TRBJ2-1
TGCAGTGCTCGGGAGTCCTTTAACAATGAGCAGTTCTTC	CSARESFNNEQFF	-	TRBV20-1	-	TRBJ2-1
TGTGCCAGCAGCGCCGAAGGGGGACCCCAGCATTTT	CASSAEGGPQHF	few	TRBV9	-	TRBJ1-5
TGTGCCAGCAGTTTCGACGGAGGGTCTAACTATGGCTACACCTTC	CASSFDGGSNYGYTF	-	TRBV27	-	TRBJ1-2
TGCGCCAGCAGCCTCATGGACGGGCAGGGGAACTATGGCTACACCTTC	CASSLMDGQGNYGYTF	-	TRBV4-1	-	TRBJ1-2
TGTGCCAGCAGCTTCGGGCGGAACTCCTACGAGCAGTACTTC	CASSFGRNSYEQYF	few	TRBV7-2	-	TRBJ2-7
TGTGCCATCAGTGAGGTCGGGGGGGCCGTGGATACGCAGTATTTT	CAISEVGGAVDTQYF	many	TRBV10-3	TRBD2	TRBJ2-3
TGTGCCAGCAGCCAAGGGACGTTGGAGCGGGAGACCCAGTACTTC	CASSQGTLERETQYF	-	TRBV4-2	-	TRBJ2-5
TGTGCCAGCAGCGTCGACAGAACGTACCAAGAGACCCAGTACTTC	CASSVDRTYQETQYF	few	TRBV9	-	TRBJ2-5
TGTGCCACCAGCCAAACAGGGATGGAAGAGACCCAGTACTTC	CATSQTGMEETQYF	-	TRBV24-1	-	TRBJ2-5
TGTGCCACCAGCAGAGGGGGCTCTGGGGCCAACGTCCTGACTTTC	CATSRGGSGANVLTF	-	TRBV15	-	TRBJ2-6
TGCGCCAGCAGCCGAGATCAGGGCAGTAACACCGGGGAGCTGTTTTTT	CASSRDQGSNTGELFF	-	TRBV4-1	-	TRBJ2-2
TGTGCCAGCAGGCGGGATCAGGCCAAAAACATTCAGTACTTC	CASRRDQAKNIQYF	-	TRBV7-9	-	TRBJ2-4
TGTGCCAGCAGCGAAAACGGGGCGCGATCCTACAATGAGCAGTTCTTC	CASSENGARSYNEQFF	-	TRBV21-1	-	TRBJ2-1
TGTGCCAGCAGTTACTCGGGCAGGGAGAAATTTAGCAATCAGCCCCAGCATTTT	CASSYSGREKFSNQPQHF	-	TRBV6-5	-	TRBJ1-5
TGCAGTGCAGACGAAGGCGGGAGGGCCGGTATGACTTTAGCGCTCTTC	CSADEGGRAGMTLALF	-	TRBV20-1	TRBD2	TRBJ2-1
TGTGCCAGCAGTTTAAGGGGCTCTTATGGCTACACCTTC	CASSLRGSYGYTF	few	TRBV28	-	TRBJ1-2
TGCAGTGCTAGAGATTCAGACCCCGGGGAGCTGTTTTTT	CSARDSDPGELFF	-	TRBV20-1	-	TRBJ2-2